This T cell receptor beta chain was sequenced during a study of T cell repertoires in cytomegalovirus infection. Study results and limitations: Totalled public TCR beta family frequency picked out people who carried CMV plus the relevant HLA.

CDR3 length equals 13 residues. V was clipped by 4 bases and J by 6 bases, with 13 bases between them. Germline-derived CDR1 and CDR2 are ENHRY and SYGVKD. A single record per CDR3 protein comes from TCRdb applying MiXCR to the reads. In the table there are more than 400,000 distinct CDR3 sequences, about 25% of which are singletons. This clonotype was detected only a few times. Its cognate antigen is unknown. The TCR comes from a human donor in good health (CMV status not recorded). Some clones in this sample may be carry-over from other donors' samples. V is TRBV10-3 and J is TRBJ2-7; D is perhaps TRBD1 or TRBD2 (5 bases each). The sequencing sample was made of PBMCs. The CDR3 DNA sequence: TGTGCCATCAGTGGGGGGAGCGCGGGCGAGCAGTACTTC. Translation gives CAISGGSAGEQYF.